This T cell receptor beta chain was sequenced for a study of T cells in pancreatic ductal adenocarcinoma (dated 2017 in TCRdb). The study in broad terms: Surgically resected pancreatic ductal adenocarcinoma specimens were analyzed for the quantity, spatial distribution, and characteristics of both suppressive cells and tumor-infiltrating CD8+ T cells, an effort aimed at clarifying the adaptive T-cell response occurring naturally.

The CDR3 covers 14 residues, taking in both the cysteine and the phenylalanine. Of all the DNA, just the CDR3 is kept, 42 bases in frame from base 1. CDR1 MNHEY and CDR2 SMNVEV were looked up in the germline V gene (reference sequence). About this clone itself: Its antigen is not yet known. No base quality information exists; no much larger clone differs at one position.

Study-wide findings and limitations: No significant difference in T-cell clonality was found between tumor and blood, with mean clonality of roughly 0.1 in tumors and less than 0.075 in blood. Since most pancreatic cancer patients present with inoperable disease, the resected cohort was skewed toward the minority of patients who had early-stage disease. More total productive templates and around 8-fold more unique clonotypes were found in blood samples than in tumor samples. Comparisons of clonality between tumor and blood may be biased because tumors are enriched in CD45RO+ effector T cells rather than naive T cells, which biases the comparison toward lower diversity.

TCR beta CDR3 regions were amplified from genomic DNA using the immunoSEQ hsTCRB kit. High-throughput TRB CDR3 sequencing was performed on an Illumina HiSeq system. The source study handled its data this way. The immunoSEQ software was used to analyze sequencing reads, and nonproductive sequences containing premature stops or frame-shifts were excluded. Repertoire clonality was computed as one minus Shannon entropy normalized by log2 of the number of unique productive sequences. Not all clones reach the TCRdb copy of this immuneACCESS table, which keeps in-frame sequences only. Checked studies attribute under half of the gap to unresolved V genes and leave the rest unexplained. That table supplies the V and J calls and clone size; D and trimming were determined from the DNA. In all, the sample holds over 15,000 clones, and almost 90% of those were seen once. 0.94% of the sample belongs to the ten largest clones.

Selected pancreatic ductal adenocarcinoma patients had undergone surgery without neoadjuvant therapy. Peripheral blood was collected in heparin tubes, and PBMCs were isolated by histopaque density gradient and cryopreserved in around 9% DMSO. Genomic DNA was extracted from six or seven PBMC and 9 flash-frozen tumor specimens using the DNeasy Blood and Tissue Kit with Proteinase K and RNase treatment. This chain joins TRBV27 to TRBJ2-5; 11 nucleotides in the junction match TRBD1. TRBJ2-7 explains the end of the DNA better; the J call may be wrong. The sample was PBMCs. The clonotype comes from a human donor with pancreatic ductal adenocarcinoma. The DNA sequence is as follows: TGTGCCAGCAGTTCGGGACAGGGGGCCTACGAGCAGTACTTC. Its protein reads: CASSSGQGAYEQYF.